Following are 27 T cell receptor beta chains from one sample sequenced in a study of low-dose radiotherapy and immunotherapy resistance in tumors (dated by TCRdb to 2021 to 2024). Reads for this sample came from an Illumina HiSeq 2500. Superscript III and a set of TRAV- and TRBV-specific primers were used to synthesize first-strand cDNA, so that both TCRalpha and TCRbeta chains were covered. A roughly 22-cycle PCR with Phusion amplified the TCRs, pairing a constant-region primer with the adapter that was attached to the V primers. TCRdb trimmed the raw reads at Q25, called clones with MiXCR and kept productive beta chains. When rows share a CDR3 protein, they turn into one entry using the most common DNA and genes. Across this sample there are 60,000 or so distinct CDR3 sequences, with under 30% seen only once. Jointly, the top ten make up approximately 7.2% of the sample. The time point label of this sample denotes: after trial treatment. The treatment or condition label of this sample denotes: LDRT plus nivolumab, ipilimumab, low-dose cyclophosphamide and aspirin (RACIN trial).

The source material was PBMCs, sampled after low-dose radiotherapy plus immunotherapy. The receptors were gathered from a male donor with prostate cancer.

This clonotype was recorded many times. CDR3 protein: CASSPRASGVYEQYF. The CDR3 nucleotides read TGTGCCAGCTCACCAAGGGCTAGCGGGGTCTACGAGCAGTACTTC. The chain carries TRBV18 and TRBJ2-7; 9 bases fit TRBD2. V trimming: 2 bases; J trimming: 3 bases; junction bases outside the gene matches: 5. CDR1 is KGHSH, CDR2 LQKENI, per germline. The CDR3 covers 15 residues.

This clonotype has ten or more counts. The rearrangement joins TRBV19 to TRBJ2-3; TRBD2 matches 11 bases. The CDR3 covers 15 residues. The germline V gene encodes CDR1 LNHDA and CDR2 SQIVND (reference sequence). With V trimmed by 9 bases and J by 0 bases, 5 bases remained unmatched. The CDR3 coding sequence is TGTGCCAGCGGAACTAGCGGGGGTAGCACAGATACGCAGTATTTT. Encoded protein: CASGTSGGSTDTQYF.

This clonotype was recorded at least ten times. The CDR3 DNA reads as TGTGCCAGCACTTCTGGGTGGAATTTGGATACGCAGTATTTT. Translation: CASTSGWNLDTQYF. The chain joins TRBV7-2 to TRBJ2-3; D remains ambiguous. Germline loops: CDR1 SGHTA, CDR2 FQGNSA. CDR3 length: 14 amino acids. V lost 7 bases to trimming and J lost 6 bases, with 17 bases between them.

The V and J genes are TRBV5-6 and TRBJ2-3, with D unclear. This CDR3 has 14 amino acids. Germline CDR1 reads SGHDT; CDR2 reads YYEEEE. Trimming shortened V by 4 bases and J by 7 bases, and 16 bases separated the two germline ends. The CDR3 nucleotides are TGTGCCAGCAGCCCCGGACCCCCGACCAATACGCAGTATTTT. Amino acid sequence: CASSPGPPTNTQYF.

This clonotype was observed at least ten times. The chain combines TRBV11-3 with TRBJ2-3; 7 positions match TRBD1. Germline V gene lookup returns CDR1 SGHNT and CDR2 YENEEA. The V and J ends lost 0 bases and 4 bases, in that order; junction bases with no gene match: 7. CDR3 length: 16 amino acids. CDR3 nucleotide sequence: TGTGCCAGCAGCTTAGACGGTAGAGGGGGCGCAGATACGCAGTATTTT. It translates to CASSLDGRGGADTQYF.

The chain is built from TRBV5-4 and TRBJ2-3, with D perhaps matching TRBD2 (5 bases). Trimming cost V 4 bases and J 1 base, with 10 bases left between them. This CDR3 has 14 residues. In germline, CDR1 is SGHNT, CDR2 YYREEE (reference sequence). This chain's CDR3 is CASSSVGGTDTQYF. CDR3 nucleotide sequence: TGTGCCAGCAGCAGCGTCGGGGGCACAGATACGCAGTATTTT.

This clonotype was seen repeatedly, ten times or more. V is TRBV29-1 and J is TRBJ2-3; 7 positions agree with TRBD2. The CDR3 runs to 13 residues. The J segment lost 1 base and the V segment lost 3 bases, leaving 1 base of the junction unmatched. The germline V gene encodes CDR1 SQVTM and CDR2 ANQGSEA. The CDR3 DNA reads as TGCAGCGTTGAGGCGGGGGGCACAGATACGCAGTATTTT. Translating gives CSVEAGGTDTQYF.

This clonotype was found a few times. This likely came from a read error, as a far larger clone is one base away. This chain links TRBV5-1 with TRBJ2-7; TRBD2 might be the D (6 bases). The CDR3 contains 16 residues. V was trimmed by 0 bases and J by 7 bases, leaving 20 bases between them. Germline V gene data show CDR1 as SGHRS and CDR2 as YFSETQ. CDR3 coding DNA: TGCGCCAGCAGCTTGGAGGGTAGCGGAGGGGTCAATGAGCAGTACTTC. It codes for CASSLEGSGGVNEQYF.

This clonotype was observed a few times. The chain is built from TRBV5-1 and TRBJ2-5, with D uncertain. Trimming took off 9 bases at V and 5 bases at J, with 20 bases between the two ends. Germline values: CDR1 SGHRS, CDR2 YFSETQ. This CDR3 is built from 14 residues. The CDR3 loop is CATSPTSPLETQYF. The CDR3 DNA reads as TGCGCCACCTCCCCGACCAGCCCTCTGGAGACCCAGTACTTC.

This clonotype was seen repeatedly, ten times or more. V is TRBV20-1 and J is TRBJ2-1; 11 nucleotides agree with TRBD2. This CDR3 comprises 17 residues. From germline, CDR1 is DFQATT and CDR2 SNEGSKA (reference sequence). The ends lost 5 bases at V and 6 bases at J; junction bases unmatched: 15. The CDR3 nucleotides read TGCAGTGCTGGAGGGACTAGCGGAGGCCGTCTTACCAATGAGCAGTTCTTC. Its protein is CSAGGTSGGRLTNEQFF.

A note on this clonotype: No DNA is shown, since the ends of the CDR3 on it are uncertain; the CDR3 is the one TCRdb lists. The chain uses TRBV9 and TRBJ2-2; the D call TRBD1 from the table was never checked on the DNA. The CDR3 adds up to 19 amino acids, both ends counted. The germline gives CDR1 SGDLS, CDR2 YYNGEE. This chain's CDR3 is CASSPPSLNTGELFFFFFF.

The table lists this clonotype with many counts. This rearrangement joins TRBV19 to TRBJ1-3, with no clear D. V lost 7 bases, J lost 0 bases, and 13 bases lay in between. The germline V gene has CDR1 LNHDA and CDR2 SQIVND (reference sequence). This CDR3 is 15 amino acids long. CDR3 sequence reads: CASIAPGVSGNTIYF. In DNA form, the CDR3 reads TGTGCCAGTATCGCCCCAGGAGTCTCTGGAAACACCATATATTTT. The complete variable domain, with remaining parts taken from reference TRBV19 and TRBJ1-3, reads DGGITQSPKYLFRKEGQNVTLSCEQNLNHDAMYWYRQDPGQGLRLIYYSQIVNDFQKGDIAEGYSVSREKKESFPLTVTSAQKNPTAFYLCASIAPGVSGNTIYFGEGSWLTVV.

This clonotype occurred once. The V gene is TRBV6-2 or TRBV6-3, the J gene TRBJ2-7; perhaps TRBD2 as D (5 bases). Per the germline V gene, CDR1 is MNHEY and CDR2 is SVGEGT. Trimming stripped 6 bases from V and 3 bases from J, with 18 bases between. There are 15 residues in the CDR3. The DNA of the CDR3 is TGTGCCAGCAGAGACCCTTCGTCGGGGAACTACGAGCAGTACTTC. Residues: CASRDPSSGNYEQYF.

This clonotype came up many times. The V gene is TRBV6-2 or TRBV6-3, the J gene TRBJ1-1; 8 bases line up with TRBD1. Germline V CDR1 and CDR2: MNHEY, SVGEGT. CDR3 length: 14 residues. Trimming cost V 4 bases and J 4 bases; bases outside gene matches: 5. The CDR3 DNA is TGTGCCAGCAGTTCTAAAGACAGGGGCACTGAAGCTTTCTTT. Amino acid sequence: CASSSKDRGTEAFF.

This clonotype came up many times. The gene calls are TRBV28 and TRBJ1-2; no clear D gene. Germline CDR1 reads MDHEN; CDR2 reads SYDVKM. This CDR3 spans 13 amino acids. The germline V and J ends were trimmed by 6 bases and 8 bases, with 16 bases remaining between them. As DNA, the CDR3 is TGTGCCAGCAGCCCACCCTTCGTGGGGGGCTACACCTTC. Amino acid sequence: CASSPPFVGGYTF.

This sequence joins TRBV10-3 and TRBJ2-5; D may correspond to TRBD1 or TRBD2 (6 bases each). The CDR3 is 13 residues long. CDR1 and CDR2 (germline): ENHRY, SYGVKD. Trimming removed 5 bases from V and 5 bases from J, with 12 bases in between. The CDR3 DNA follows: TGTGCCATCAGTACGGGGGCGGGGGAGACCCAGTACTTC. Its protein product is CAISTGAGETQYF.

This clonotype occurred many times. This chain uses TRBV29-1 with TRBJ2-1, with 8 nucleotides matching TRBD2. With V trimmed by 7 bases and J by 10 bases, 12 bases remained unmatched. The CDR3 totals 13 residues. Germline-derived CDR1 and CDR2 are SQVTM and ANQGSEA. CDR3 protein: CSEGDRGGGEQFF. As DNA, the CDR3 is TGCAGCGAAGGGGACCGGGGGGGCGGGGAGCAGTTCTTC.

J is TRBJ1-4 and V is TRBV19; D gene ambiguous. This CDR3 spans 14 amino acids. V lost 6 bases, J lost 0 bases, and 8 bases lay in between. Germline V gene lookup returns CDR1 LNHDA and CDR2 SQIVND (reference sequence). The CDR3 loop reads CASRDGATNEKLFF. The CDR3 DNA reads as TGTGCCAGTAGGGACGGAGCAACTAATGAAAAACTGTTTTTT.

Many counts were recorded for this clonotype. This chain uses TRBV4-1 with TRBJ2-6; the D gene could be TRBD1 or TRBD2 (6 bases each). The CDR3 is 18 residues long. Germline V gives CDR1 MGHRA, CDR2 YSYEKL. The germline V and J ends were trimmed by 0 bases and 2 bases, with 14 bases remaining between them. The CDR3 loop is CASSQEGGGGPGANVLTF. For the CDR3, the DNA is TGCGCCAGCAGCCAAGAGGGGGGCGGCGGGCCTGGGGCCAACGTCCTGACTTTC.

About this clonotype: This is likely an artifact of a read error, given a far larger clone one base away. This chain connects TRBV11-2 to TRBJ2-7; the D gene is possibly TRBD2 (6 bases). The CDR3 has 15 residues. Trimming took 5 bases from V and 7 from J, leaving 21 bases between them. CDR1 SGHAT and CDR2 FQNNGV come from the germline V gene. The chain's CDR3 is CASSVSTGVPNEQYF. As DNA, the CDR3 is TGTGCCAGCAGCGTTAGTACGGGGGTACCCAATGAGCAGTACTTC.

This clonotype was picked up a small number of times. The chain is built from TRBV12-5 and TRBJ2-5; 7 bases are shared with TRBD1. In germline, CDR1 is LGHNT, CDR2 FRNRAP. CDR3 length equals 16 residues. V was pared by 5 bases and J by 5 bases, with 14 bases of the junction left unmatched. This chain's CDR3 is CASGLGQDLGRETQYF. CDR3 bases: TGTGCTAGTGGTCTCGGACAGGACCTAGGACGCGAGACCCAGTACTTC.

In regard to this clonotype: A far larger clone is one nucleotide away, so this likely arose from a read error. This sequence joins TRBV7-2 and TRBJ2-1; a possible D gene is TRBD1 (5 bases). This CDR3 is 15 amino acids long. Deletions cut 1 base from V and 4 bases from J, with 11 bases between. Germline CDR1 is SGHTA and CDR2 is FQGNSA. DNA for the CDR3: TGTGCCAGCAGCTTAGACCTGGGGCGTTACAATGAGCAGTTCTTC. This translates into CASSLDLGRYNEQFF.

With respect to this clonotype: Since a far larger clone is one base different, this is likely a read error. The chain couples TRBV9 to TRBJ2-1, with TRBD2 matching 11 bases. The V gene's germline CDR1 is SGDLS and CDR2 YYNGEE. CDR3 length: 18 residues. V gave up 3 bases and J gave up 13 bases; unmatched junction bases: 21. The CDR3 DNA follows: TGTGCCAGCAGCGCCGATCCCCCGACTAGCGGGGTGGCGGAGACCCAGTTCTTC. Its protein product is CASSADPPTSGVAETQFF. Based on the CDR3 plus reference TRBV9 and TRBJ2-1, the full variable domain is DSGVTQTPKHLITATGQRVTLRCSPRSGDLSVYWYQQSLDQGLQFLIQYYNGEERAKGNILERFSAQQFPDLHSELNLSSLELGDSALYFCASSADPPTSGVAETQFFGPGTRLTVL.

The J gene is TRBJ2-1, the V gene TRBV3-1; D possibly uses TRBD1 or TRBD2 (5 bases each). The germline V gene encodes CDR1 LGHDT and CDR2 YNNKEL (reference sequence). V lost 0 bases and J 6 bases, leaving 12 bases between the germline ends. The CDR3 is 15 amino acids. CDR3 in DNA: TGTGCCAGCAGCCAAGACCCCGGGACGACCAATGAGCAGTTCTTC. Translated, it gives CASSQDPGTTNEQFF.

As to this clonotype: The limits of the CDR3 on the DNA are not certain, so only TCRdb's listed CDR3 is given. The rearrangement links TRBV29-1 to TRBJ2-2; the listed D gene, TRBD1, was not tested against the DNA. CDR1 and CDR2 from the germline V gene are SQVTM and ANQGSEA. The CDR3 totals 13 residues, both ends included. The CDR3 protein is CSGRSGGGELFFF.

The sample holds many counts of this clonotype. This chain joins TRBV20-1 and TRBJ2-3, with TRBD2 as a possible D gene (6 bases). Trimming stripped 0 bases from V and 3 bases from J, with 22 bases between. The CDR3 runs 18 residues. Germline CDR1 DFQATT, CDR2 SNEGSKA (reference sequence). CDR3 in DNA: TGCAGTGCTAGAGATCCAAGAGCGGGTCGGGGTTCTACAGATACGCAGTATTTT. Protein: CSARDPRAGRGSTDTQYF.

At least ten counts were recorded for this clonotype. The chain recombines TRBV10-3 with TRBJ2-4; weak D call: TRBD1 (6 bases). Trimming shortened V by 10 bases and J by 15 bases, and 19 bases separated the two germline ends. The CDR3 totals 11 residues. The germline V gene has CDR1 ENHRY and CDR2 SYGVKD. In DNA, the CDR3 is TGTGCCACCCGGACAGATCGCGGCGCGTACTTC. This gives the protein CATRTDRGAYF.